This entry lists 17 T cell receptor beta chains sequenced from one sample in a study of T cells in Graves' hyperthyroidism and ophthalmopathy (dated by TCRdb to about 2019). To prepare the library, multiplex PCR was applied. Sequencer: Illumina HiSeq 2000. TCR beta CDR3 regions were amplified from RNA transcripts. For the first round of RT-PCR on the TCR CDR3, the HTBI primer set was used together with the Qiagen OneStep RT-PCR kit. TCRdb applied fastp at Q25 and MiXCR to the public reads, then kept only in-frame beta chains. All rows with the same CDR3 protein become a single entry with the most common DNA and genes. This sample holds approximately 400,000 distinct CDR3 sequences; 15% to 18% were observed only once. The ten largest clones capture almost 8% of the sample. Sequences were obtained from blood. These TCRs come from a woman aged 18-35 years with Graves' hyperthyroidism.

This clonotype was recorded many times. This sequence joins TRBV20-1 and TRBJ1-1; 9 bases map to TRBD1. The CDR3 has 15 residues. Trimming cost V 5 bases and J 5 bases; bases outside gene matches: 12. The germline gives CDR1 DFQATT, CDR2 SNEGSKA (reference sequence). For the CDR3, the DNA is TGCAGTGCTCCTCCTGGGACAGGGCGGGTAACTGAAGCTTTCTTT. It is translated as CSAPPGTGRVTEAFF.

The sample holds a few counts of this clonotype. The chain couples TRBV20-1 to TRBJ2-7, with 11 bases that match TRBD1. V lost 1 base and J lost 5; bases outside the gene matches: 7. The CDR3 consists of 15 residues. The germline V gene encodes CDR1 DFQATT and CDR2 SNEGSKA (reference sequence). The CDR3 loop reads CSARAGTGGIHEQYF. In DNA form, the CDR3 reads TGCAGTGCTAGAGCCGGGACAGGGGGAATCCACGAGCAGTACTTC.

This sequence joins TRBV27 and TRBJ1-6, with no clear D. V was pared by 5 bases and J by 0 bases, with 11 bases between. Germline assignment: CDR1 MNHEY and CDR2 SMNVEV (reference sequence). There are 16 residues in the CDR3. Written as DNA, the CDR3 is TGTGCCAGCAGTCCGGCCCACCGCTCCTATAATTCACCCCTCCACTTT. Translation: CASSPAHRSYNSPLHF.

Ten or more counts support this clonotype. The chain employs TRBV2 and TRBJ2-5, with 10 positions matching TRBD2. Germline V gives CDR1 SNHLY, CDR2 FYNNEI. CDR3 length equals 18 residues. V shed 2 bases, J shed 2 bases, and the junction held 11 bases outside the gene matches. In nucleotides, the CDR3 is TGTGCCAGCAGTGAACCCTCCATCACTAGCGGGGTACAAGAGACCCAGTACTTC. It yields the protein CASSEPSITSGVQETQYF.

At least ten counts were recorded for this clonotype. The J gene is TRBJ1-6, the V gene TRBV6-6, with a tentative D call TRBD1 (5 bases). The germline V gene encodes CDR1 MNHNY and CDR2 SVGAGI (reference sequence). The CDR3 is 15 residues long. V dropped 0 bases and J dropped 7 bases, with 10 bases sitting between them. CDR3 amino acids: CASSYSTAGNSPLHF. The CDR3 DNA is TGTGCCAGCAGTTACTCGACAGCGGGGAATTCACCCCTCCACTTT.

This clonotype was seen repeatedly, ten times or more. CDR3 loop: CASSSRAGGASYGYTF. CDR3 in DNA: TGTGCCAGCAGTTCCCGTGCAGGGGGCGCCAGCTATGGCTACACCTTC. V and J are TRBV12-3 or TRBV12-4 and TRBJ1-2; 8 bases are shared with TRBD1. V lost 4 bases to trimming and J lost 4 bases; unmatched junction nucleotides: 11. The CDR3 length is 16 residues.

This clonotype was picked up a small number of times. This chain connects TRBV19 to TRBJ1-2; D not certain. CDR1 is LNHDA, CDR2 SQIVND, per germline (reference sequence). The CDR3 is 13 amino acids. V lost 1 base and J 6 bases, leaving 9 bases between the germline ends. The CDR3 bases are TGTGCCAGTAGTATAGGAGGGAACGATGGCTACACCTTC. Translating gives CASSIGGNDGYTF.

V usage is TRBV27 and J usage is TRBJ2-3, with D tentatively TRBD1 (5 bases). Germline assignment: CDR1 MNHEY and CDR2 SMNVEV (reference sequence). The CDR3 covers 18 residues. V was shortened by 6 bases and J by 2 bases, with 24 bases between the two germline ends. The DNA for the CDR3 is TGTGCCAGCAGAAATATGGGGCGGCGAATACTGAACACAGATACGCAGTATTTT. Amino acids: CASRNMGRRILNTDTQYF.

Written as DNA, the CDR3 is TGTGCCAGCGCCTCCGGGACAGGGCCCTCCTACGAGCAGTACTTC. Translation: CASASGTGPSYEQYF. The rearrangement joins TRBV2 to TRBJ2-7; the match to TRBD1 covers 9 bases. CDR1 and CDR2 (germline): SNHLY, FYNNEI. The trim removed 8 bases at V and 0 bases at J, leaving 8 bases unmatched. The CDR3 has 15 residues.

This clonotype was counted at least ten times. The chain carries TRBV18 and TRBJ1-6; TRBD1 matches 7 bases. Trimming at V came to 6 bases and at J to 5 bases, leaving 7 bases not matched to a gene. The CDR3 has 15 residues. The germline V gene has CDR1 KGHSH and CDR2 LQKENI. The CDR3: CASSTSGQHNSPLHF. In DNA, the CDR3 is TGTGCCAGCTCCACCTCGGGACAGCATAATTCACCCCTCCACTTT.

This clonotype was detected only a few times. The chain couples TRBV7-9 to TRBJ2-2; 10 bases align to TRBD1. From germline, CDR1 is SEHNR and CDR2 FQNEAQ (reference sequence). CDR3 length: 15 amino acids. V shed 5 bases, J shed 8 bases, and the junction held 8 bases outside the gene matches. CDR3 in amino acids: CASSPRQGAMGELFF. Written as DNA, the CDR3 is TGTGCCAGCAGCCCAAGACAGGGGGCGATGGGGGAGCTGTTTTTT.

This clonotype came up many times. V usage is TRBV2 and J usage is TRBJ2-4, with D possibly TRBD2 on 6 matching bases. The germline gives CDR1 SNHLY, CDR2 FYNNEI. The CDR3 consists of 14 residues. V was cut by 7 bases and J by 0 bases, with 10 bases left in between. The CDR3: CASNGGLAKNIQYF. The CDR3 bases are TGTGCCAGCAATGGGGGACTAGCCAAAAACATTCAGTACTTC.

The chain recombines TRBV28 with TRBJ1-2; D perhaps matches TRBD1 (5 bases). The CDR3 runs 15 residues. Between the trimmed V and J ends, which lost 5 bases and 8 bases, there was a span of 21 bases. CDR1 is MDHEN, CDR2 SYDVKM, per germline. CDR3 nucleotide sequence: TGTGCCAGCAGTCCTCAGGGCCTTGCACCGTCCGGCTACACCTTC. Its protein is CASSPQGLAPSGYTF.

The table lists this clonotype with many counts. The rearrangement joins TRBV18 to TRBJ2-7; D not resolved. Germline V CDR1 and CDR2: KGHSH, LQKENI. Deletions cut 6 bases from V and 3 bases from J, with 12 bases between. The CDR3 has 13 amino acids. The CDR3: CASSTGPGYEQYF. CDR3 in DNA: TGTGCCAGCTCTACGGGCCCCGGCTACGAGCAGTACTTC.

This clonotype has a handful of counts. The V call is TRBV5-1, the J call TRBJ2-5; TRBD2 is a possible D gene (5 bases). V gave up 2 bases and J gave up 4 bases, with 12 bases separating them. The germline CDR1 and CDR2 sequences are SGHRS and YFSETQ. The CDR3 sequence is 14 residues long. The DNA of the CDR3 is TGCGCCAGCAGCTTTTACTCAGGAGGAGAGACCCAGTACTTC. Translation gives CASSFYSGGETQYF.

This clonotype was picked up many times. CDR3 bases: TGTGCCAGCAGTTACTCGCGCTCTTATGGCTACACCTTC. This gives the protein CASSYSRSYGYTF. The chain recombines TRBV6-6 with TRBJ1-2; D is uncertain. This CDR3 comprises 13 residues. V dropped 0 bases and J dropped 5 bases, with 7 bases sitting between them. Germline lookup yields CDR1 MNHNY and CDR2 SVGAGI (reference sequence).

This clonotype has ten or more counts. The chain carries TRBV20-1 and TRBJ2-7; 8 positions agree with TRBD2. Trimming cost V 3 bases and J 3 bases; bases outside gene matches: 7. Germline V CDR1 and CDR2: DFQATT, SNEGSKA (reference sequence). This CDR3 is 14 amino acids long. CDR3 sequence: CSARRGSGNYEQYF. In DNA form, the CDR3 reads TGCAGTGCTAGGCGGGGTAGCGGGAACTACGAGCAGTACTTC.